Below, 13 T cell receptor beta chains from the same sample are listed, as sequenced in a study of cytomegalovirus exposure and HLA in healthy donors. The PCR was carried out with 60 Vbeta primers and 13 Jbeta primers. TCRdb's table, derived via immunoSEQ multiplex PCR, lists solely in-frame clones and lacks some. The listing records around 100,000 clones. Sequenced material: PBMCs. These receptors originate from a man aged 30 to 45 in good health and CMV-seronegative.

This chain uses TRBV9 with TRBJ2-5, with a tentative D call TRBD1 (7 bases). The V gene lost 0 bases and the J gene lost 5 bases, with 17 bases spanning the gap. This CDR3 has 16 amino acids. CDR1 is SGDLS and CDR2 is YYNGEE in the germline V gene. The CDR3 sequence: CASSVEGGQTGETQYF. In DNA, the CDR3 is TGTGCCAGCAGCGTAGAGGGGGGACAGACGGGTGAGACCCAGTACTTC. Combining the CDR3 with reference TRBV9 and TRBJ2-5 gives the whole variable domain DSGVTQTPKHLITATGQRVTLRCSPRSGDLSVYWYQQSLDQGLQFLIQYYNGEERAKGNILERFSAQQFPDLHSELNLSSLELGDSALYFCASSVEGGQTGETQYFGPGTRLLVL.

In DNA, the CDR3 is TGCGCCAGCAGTCCTCTCGGGACAGGGACCTACGAGCAGTACTTC. Its translation: CASSPLGTGTYEQYF. The chain links TRBV5-1 to TRBJ2-7; 9 nucleotides line up with TRBD1. The CDR3 has 15 amino acids. V shed 5 bases, J shed 2 bases, and the junction held 8 bases outside the gene matches. Germline V gene data show CDR1 as SGHRS and CDR2 as YFSETQ. The full variable domain, rest sourced from reference TRBV5-1 and TRBJ2-7, is KAGVTQTPRYLIKTRGQQVTLSCSPISGHRSVSWYQQTPGQGLQFLFEYFSETQRNKGNFPGRFSGRQFSNSRSEMNVSTLELGDSALYLCASSPLGTGTYEQYFGPGTRLTVT.

The chain combines TRBV5-4 with TRBJ2-2, with D hard to call. The V end was cut by 1 base, the J end by 1 base, with 11 bases between. The CDR3 is 16 residues long. Looked up from germline, CDR1 is SGHNT and CDR2 is YYREEE (reference sequence). CDR3 loop: CASSLPGDWNTGELFF. CDR3 nucleotides: TGTGCCAGCAGCTTGCCCGGAGACTGGAACACCGGGGAGCTGTTTTTT.

This chain connects TRBV18 to TRBJ2-7, with D possibly TRBD1 on 7 matching bases. The germline CDR1 and CDR2 sequences are KGHSH and LQKENI. CDR3 length: 15 amino acids. Trimming removed 1 base from V and 1 base from J, with 11 bases in between. In DNA form, the CDR3 reads TGTGCCAGCTCACCACAGACAGGGAGGTCCTACGAGCAGTACTTC. Protein sequence: CASSPQTGRSYEQYF.

This chain connects TRBV9 to TRBJ2-2, with 7 bases fitting TRBD1. The CDR3 sequence is 16 residues long. From germline, CDR1 is SGDLS and CDR2 YYNGEE. With V trimmed by 4 bases and J by 1 base, 7 bases remained unmatched. CDR3: CASSLTGTVNTGELFF. The DNA for the CDR3 is TGTGCCAGCAGCCTAACCGGGACAGTGAACACCGGGGAGCTGTTTTTT. Filled out from reference TRBV9 and TRBJ2-2, the complete variable domain reads DSGVTQTPKHLITATGQRVTLRCSPRSGDLSVYWYQQSLDQGLQFLIQYYNGEERAKGNILERFSAQQFPDLHSELNLSSLELGDSALYFCASSLTGTVNTGELFFGEGSRLTVL.

The V and J genes are TRBV19 and TRBJ2-3, with TRBD1 identical over 9 bases. CDR1 LNHDA and CDR2 SQIVND come from the germline V gene (reference sequence). This CDR3 comprises 16 residues. Trimming removed 6 bases from V and 3 bases from J; junction bases left unmatched: 10. The CDR3 here is CASRSTRDRVTDTQYF. The CDR3 region has the DNA TGTGCCAGTAGATCCACCCGGGACAGGGTGACAGATACGCAGTATTTT.

Here the CDR3 DNA reads TGTGCCAGCAGCTTAGGGAGGGGGCAGGAAGAGACCCAGTACTTC. The encoded protein is CASSLGRGQEETQYF. The chain employs TRBV11-3 and TRBJ2-5, with a tentative D call TRBD1 (7 bases). The CDR3 totals 15 residues. Germline loops: CDR1 SGHNT, CDR2 YENEEA. V lost 1 base to trimming and J lost 3 bases, with 12 bases between them.

The DNA for the CDR3 is TGTGCCAGCAGTCCAACAGGGGAGGCAGATACGCAGTATTTT. Translation gives CASSPTGEADTQYF. The chain employs TRBV28 and TRBJ2-3; tentatively, D is TRBD1 (7 bases). This CDR3 region has 14 residues. V was clipped by 5 bases and J by 4 bases, with 13 bases between them. Germline V gene data show CDR1 as MDHEN and CDR2 as SYDVKM.

Here the CDR3 reads CASSQDASGAGETQYF. CDR3 nucleotide sequence: TGTGCCAGCAGCCAAGATGCTAGCGGGGCGGGAGAGACCCAGTACTTC. V gene TRBV4-2 combines with J gene TRBJ2-5; 9 bases map to TRBD2. The CDR3 runs to 16 residues. V lost 0 bases, J lost 4 bases, and 6 bases stayed unmatched. Germline lookup yields CDR1 LGHNA and CDR2 YNFKEQ.

The chain combines TRBV19 with TRBJ1-6; TRBD1 aligns across 9 bases. J lost 9 bases, V lost 4 bases, and 10 bases had no gene match. The CDR3 has 16 residues. CDR1 and CDR2 (germline): LNHDA, SQIVND (reference sequence). The chain's CDR3 is CASSTRQGGIISPLHF. CDR3 nucleotides: TGTGCCAGTAGTACCCGACAGGGGGGAATCATTTCACCCCTCCACTTT.

This sequence joins TRBV19 and TRBJ1-1, with 10 bases fitting TRBD1. This CDR3 is 21 amino acids long. V lost 9 bases and J lost 1; bases outside the gene matches: 26. The V gene's germline CDR1 is LNHDA and CDR2 SQIVND (reference sequence). The CDR3 reads CASQNRALTGGFKMGNTEAFF. CDR3 nucleotide sequence: TGTGCCAGCCAGAATAGAGCTTTGACAGGGGGCTTCAAAATGGGGAACACTGAAGCTTTCTTT. Full variable domain (rest looked up from reference TRBV19 and TRBJ1-1): DGGITQSPKYLFRKEGQNVTLSCEQNLNHDAMYWYRQDPGQGLRLIYYSQIVNDFQKGDIAEGYSVSREKKESFPLTVTSAQKNPTAFYLCASQNRALTGGFKMGNTEAFFGQGTRLTVV.

V and J are TRBV5-4 and TRBJ2-7, with 10 bases identical to TRBD2. The length of the CDR3 is 15 residues. Germline V lookup: CDR1 SGHNT, CDR2 YYREEE (reference sequence). V lost 5 bases, J lost 7 bases, and 12 bases stayed unmatched. Written as DNA, the CDR3 is TGTGCCAGCAGGTTAGCGGGGGGACCCTCTAGGGAGCAGTACTTC. It specifies CASRLAGGPSREQYF.

This rearrangement joins TRBV7-6 to TRBJ2-3; 10 bases align to TRBD2. V trimming: 1 base; J trimming: 9 bases; junction bases outside the gene matches: 7. Germline values: CDR1 SGHVS, CDR2 FNYEAQ. The CDR3 consists of 15 residues. CDR3 protein: CASSLGRSGGGTQYF. The CDR3 DNA is TGTGCCAGCAGCTTAGGTCGAAGCGGGGGGGGAACGCAGTATTTT.